The present entry profiles one T cell receptor beta chain with its context. The protocol was immunoSEQ multiplex PCR, while the TCRdb copy is restricted to in-frame clones and leaves out a portion. In the table there are approximately 100,000 clones, approximately 92% of which are singletons. This entry belongs to a study of blood T cell repertoires in COVID-19. In the study overall: From the United States, Italy and Spain came samples of acute and convalescent COVID-19. PBMCs, B-cell-depleted T cells, or T cells were the source of the cDNA or gDNA that made up the material.

Trimming at V came to 0 bases and at J to 1 base, leaving 1 base not matched to a gene. Germline lookup yields CDR1 SGHNT and CDR2 YYREEE (reference sequence). The CDR3 loop spans 15 amino acids. Sequenced sample: peripheral blood. This chain connects TRBV5-4 to TRBJ2-1; 7 bases map to TRBD2. The sequence was obtained from a man in his fifties or sixties with active COVID-19. CDR3 bases: TGTGCCAGCAGCTTGGCCGGGAGGTCCTACAATGAGCAGTTCTTC. Translating it yields CASSLAGRSYNEQFF.